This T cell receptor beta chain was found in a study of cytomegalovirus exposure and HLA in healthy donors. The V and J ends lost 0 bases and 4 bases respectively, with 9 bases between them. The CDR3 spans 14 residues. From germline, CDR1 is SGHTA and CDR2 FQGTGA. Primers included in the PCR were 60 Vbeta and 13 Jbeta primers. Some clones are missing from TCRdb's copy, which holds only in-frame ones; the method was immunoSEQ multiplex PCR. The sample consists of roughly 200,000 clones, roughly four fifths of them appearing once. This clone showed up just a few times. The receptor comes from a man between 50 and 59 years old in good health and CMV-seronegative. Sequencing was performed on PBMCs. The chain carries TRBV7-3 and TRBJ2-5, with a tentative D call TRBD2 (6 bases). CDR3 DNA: TGTGCCAGCAGCTTAACCCCGGGAGTAGAGACCCAGTACTTC. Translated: CASSLTPGVETQYF.